This TCR beta chain was found in a study of blood T cell repertoires in COVID-19 (dated by TCRdb to between 2020 and 2021). Regarding the complete study: The collaborator samples originated in the United States, Italy and Spain and spanned the acute and convalescent phases of COVID-19. The prospective study material was composed of cDNA or gDNA derived from T cells, B-cell-depleted T cells, or PBMCs. The dataset comprised deeply sampled blood TCRbeta repertoires from subjects exposed to, actively infected with, or recovered from COVID-19. The repertoires were released in a freely available public database intended as a resource for research on the immune response to SARS-CoV-2. The samples were drawn from two sources: the first 160 participants of the ongoing ImmuneRACE study, and some 1,300 subjects contributed by 6 global collaborators. The sample metadata nearly always contained a de-identified subject ID, COVID-19 status, age in years and sex. HLA class I and class II types, where available, came from metadata supplied by the sample provider rather than from assay-based typing. The investigation overall reported the following: Clinical and demographic metadata were provided uncurated, with the amount varying by source and participant.

CDR1 is given as LGHNA and CDR2 as YNFKEQ, both from the germline V gene. V sheds 0 bases and J sheds 4 bases, leaving 16 bases between their ends. The CDR3 has 17 amino acids, counting the end cysteine and phenylalanine. Only the CDR3 region is kept as DNA, spanning 51 bases read in frame from base 1. The immunoSEQ Assay, a bias-controlled multiplex PCR, was used to amplify TCRbeta CDR3 regions from genomic DNA. As for how the authors treated the data: The number of nucleated cells in each sample was estimated by amplification of reference gene primers within the assay. To quantify the absolute abundance of each unique TCRbeta CDR3 rearrangement, sequence reads were collapsed and filtered. For each sample, productive Simpson clonality was calculated as the square root of Simpson's diversity index across productive rearrangements. Not all clones reach the TCRdb copy of this immuneACCESS table, which keeps in-frame sequences only. Checked studies attribute under half of the gap to unresolved V genes and leave the rest unexplained. The V and J calls and clone size come from that table; D and trimming were worked out from the DNA. For this sample there are 230,000 or so clones; about 85% appear just once. The top ten clones comprise 15% to 20% of the sample.

In this sample, this clone turned up once. It has no known antigen specificity. One base away there is no much larger clone; base qualities are not given. Each collaborating institution followed its own protocols to collect whole blood in K2EDTA tubes. For TCRbeta analysis, collaborators shipped samples in one of three forms: frozen whole blood, isolated PBMCs, or DNA extracted from either of those sample types. The TCR originated in a man aged 25-45 years with active or convalescent COVID-19. In this chain, TRBV4-2 is recombined with TRBJ2-1; possibly the D gene is TRBD2, per 5 matching bases. The sequenced sample was peripheral blood. The CDR3 amino acid sequence is: CASSQEARLADYNEQFF. The sequenced DNA is TGTGCCAGCAGCCAAGAGGCGCGTCTAGCTGATTACAATGAGCAGTTCTTC.